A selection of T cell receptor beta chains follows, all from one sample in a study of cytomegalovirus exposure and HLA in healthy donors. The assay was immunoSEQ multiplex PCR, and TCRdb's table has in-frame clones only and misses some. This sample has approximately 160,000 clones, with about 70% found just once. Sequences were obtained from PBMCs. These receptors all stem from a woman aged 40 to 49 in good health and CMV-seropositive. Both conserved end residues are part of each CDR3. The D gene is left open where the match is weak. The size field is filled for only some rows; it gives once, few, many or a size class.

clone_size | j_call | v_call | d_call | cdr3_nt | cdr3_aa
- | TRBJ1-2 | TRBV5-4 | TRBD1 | TGTGCCAGCAGTCGCGCCCAGGGGGCCGAGGGCTTCCTCTATGGCTACACCTTC | CASSRAQGAEGFLYGYTF
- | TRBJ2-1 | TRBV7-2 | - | TGTGCCAGCAGCCACGACTGGAATGAGCAGTTCTTC | CASSHDWNEQFF
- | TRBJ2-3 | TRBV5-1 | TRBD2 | TGCGCCAGCACAGGGCTAGCGGGGGGCACAGATACGCAGTATTTT | CASTGLAGGTDTQYF
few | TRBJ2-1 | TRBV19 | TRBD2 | TGTGCCAGTAGTAATTTAGCGGGACTAAACAATGAGCAGTTCTTC | CASSNLAGLNNEQFF
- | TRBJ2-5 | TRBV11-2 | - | TGTGCCAGCAGCTCTGCTCGGGACTCCCTGTACCAAGAGACCCAGTACTTC | CASSSARDSLYQETQYF
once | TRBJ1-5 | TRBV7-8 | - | TGTGCCAGCAGCCCGCCGAGGTGGGACAATCAGCCCCAGAATTTT | CASSPPRWDNQPQNF
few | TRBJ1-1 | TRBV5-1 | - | TGCGCCAGCAACAGGGATGGCGAAGCTTTCTTT | CASNRDGEAFF
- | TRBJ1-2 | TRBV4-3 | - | TGCGCCAGCAGCCCCCGTAAAGGGGAAACCTATGGCTACACCTTC | CASSPRKGETYGYTF
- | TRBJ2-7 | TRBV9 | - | TGTGCCTGCAGCGTAGACGGTCAGCAAGCGAGAGAGCGGTACTTC | CACSVDGQQARERYF
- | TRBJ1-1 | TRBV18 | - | TGTGCCAGCTCATCAACAGGGTTTAACACTGAAGCTTTCTTT | CASSSTGFNTEAFF
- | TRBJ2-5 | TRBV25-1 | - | TGTGCCAGCAGTGAGGGGGCGGGCGGTACCGAGGAGACCCAGTACTTC | CASSEGAGGTEETQYF
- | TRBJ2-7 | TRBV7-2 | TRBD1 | TGTGCCAGCAGCGAAGAGCTGGGACAGGGCTCTTTTTACTTC | CASSEELGQGSFYF
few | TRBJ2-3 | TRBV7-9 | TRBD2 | TGTGCCAGCAGCCCAAGCGGGAGCCCCCCCACAGATACGCAGTATTTT | CASSPSGSPPTDTQYF
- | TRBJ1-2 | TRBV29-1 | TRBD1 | TGCAGCACAGGGGGGTGGTTCGTAGGCTACCCCTTC | CSTGGWFVGYPF
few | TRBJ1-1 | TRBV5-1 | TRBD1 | TGCGCCAGCAGCTTGGGAGCAGGGGGTGGCACTGAAGCTTTCTTT | CASSLGAGGGTEAFF